This TCR beta chain was recorded in a study of T cells in localized non-small cell lung cancer. Study-level results: Adjacent lung tissue had a median roughly 62 of the top 100 clones found in the tumor. Multi-region tumor sequencing was not done, so intratumor heterogeneity could not be excluded. The highest T cell clonality was in uninvolved adjacent lung, above tumor.

Measured with immunoSEQ multiplex PCR; TCRdb has only the in-frame clones, and not every one. The table lists some 130,000 clones, 80% to 90% of them singletons. The germline V gene has CDR1 LGHNT and CDR2 FRNRAP. The CDR3 contains 13 residues. V was pared by 9 bases and J by 0 bases, with 2 bases of the junction left unmatched. This clone was picked up one time. Its specificity is unknown. Sequencing used peripheral blood, obtained before any cancer treatment. The sequence was obtained from a female donor over 55 with stage I lung adenocarcinoma. The genes are TRBV12-5 and TRBJ2-7; 10 bases match TRBD2. The CDR3 spells CASGLAASYEQYF. CDR3 nucleotide sequence: TGTGCTAGCGGACTAGCGGCCTCCTACGAGCAGTACTTC.